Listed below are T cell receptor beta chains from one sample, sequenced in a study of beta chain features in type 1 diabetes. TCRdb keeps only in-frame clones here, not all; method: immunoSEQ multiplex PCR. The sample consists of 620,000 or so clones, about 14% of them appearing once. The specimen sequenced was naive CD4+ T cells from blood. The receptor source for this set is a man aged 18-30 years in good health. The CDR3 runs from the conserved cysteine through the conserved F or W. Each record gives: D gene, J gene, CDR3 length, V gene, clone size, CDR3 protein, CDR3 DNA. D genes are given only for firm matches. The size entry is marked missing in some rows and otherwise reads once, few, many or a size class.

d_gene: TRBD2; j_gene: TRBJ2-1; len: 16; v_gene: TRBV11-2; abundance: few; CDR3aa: CASSPQTSGGGQWLFF; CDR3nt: TGTGCCAGCAGCCCCCAGACTAGCGGGGGGGGACAGTGGCTGTTCTTC
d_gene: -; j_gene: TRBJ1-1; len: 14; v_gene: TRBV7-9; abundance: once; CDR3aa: CASSFGGSATEAFF; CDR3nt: TGTGCCAGCAGCTTCGGGGGCTCGGCCACTGAAGCTTTCTTT
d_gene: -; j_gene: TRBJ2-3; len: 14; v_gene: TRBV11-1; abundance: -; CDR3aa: CASKSGGGADTQYF; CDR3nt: TGTGCCAGCAAATCTGGAGGGGGCGCTGATACGCAGTATTTT
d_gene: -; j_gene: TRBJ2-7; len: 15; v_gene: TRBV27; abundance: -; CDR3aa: CASSLSKKGYYEQYF; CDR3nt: TGTGCCAGCAGTTTATCCAAAAAGGGGTACTACGAGCAGTACTTC
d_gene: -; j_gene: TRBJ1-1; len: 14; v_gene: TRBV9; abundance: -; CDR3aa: CASSVDSMNTEAFF; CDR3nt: TGTGCCAGCAGCGTAGACAGCATGAACACTGAAGCTTTCTTT
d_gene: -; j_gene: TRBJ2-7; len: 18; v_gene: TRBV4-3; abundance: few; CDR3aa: CASSQAVVGDKSSYEQYF; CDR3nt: TGCGCCAGCAGCCAAGCGGTCGTCGGGGACAAGAGCTCCTACGAGCAGTACTTC
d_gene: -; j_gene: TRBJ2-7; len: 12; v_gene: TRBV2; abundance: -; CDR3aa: CASSKQGYEQYF; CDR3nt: TGTGCCAGCAGTAAACAGGGTTACGAGCAGTACTTC
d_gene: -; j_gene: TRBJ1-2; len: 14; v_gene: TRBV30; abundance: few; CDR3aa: CAWSVHLAQYGYTF; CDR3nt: TGTGCCTGGAGTGTACACTTGGCCCAGTATGGCTACACCTTC
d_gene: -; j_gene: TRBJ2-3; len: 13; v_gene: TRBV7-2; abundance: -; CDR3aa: CASSLRQVDTQYF; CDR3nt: TGTGCCAGCAGCTTAAGACAGGTGGATACGCAGTATTTT
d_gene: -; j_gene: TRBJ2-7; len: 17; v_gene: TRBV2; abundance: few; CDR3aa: CASSDPLRQGRRYEQYF; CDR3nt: TGTGCCAGCAGTGACCCCCTGCGGCAGGGGAGACGGTACGAGCAGTACTTC
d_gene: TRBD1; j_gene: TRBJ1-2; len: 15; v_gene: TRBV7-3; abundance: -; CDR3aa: CASSLSGTGYYGYTF; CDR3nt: TGTGCCAGCAGCTTATCCGGGACAGGGTACTATGGCTACACCTTC
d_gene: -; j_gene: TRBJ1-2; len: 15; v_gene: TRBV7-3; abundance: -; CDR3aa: CASRLHGGGNYGYTF; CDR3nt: TGTGCCAGCAGGTTACACGGAGGGGGTAACTATGGCTACACCTTC
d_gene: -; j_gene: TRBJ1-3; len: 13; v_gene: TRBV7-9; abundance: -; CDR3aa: CASSSQSGNTIYF; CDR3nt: TGTGCCAGCAGCTCACAATCCGGAAACACCATATATTTT
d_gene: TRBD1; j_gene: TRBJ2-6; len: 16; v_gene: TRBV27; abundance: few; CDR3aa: CASSLRTGIGANVLTF; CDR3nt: TGTGCCAGCAGTTTAAGGACAGGGATTGGGGCCAACGTCCTGACTTTC
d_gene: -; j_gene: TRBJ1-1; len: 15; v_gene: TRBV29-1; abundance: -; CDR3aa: CSVDGDRSLNTEAFF; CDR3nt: TGCAGCGTTGATGGGGACCGTTCCCTGAACACTGAAGCTTTCTTT
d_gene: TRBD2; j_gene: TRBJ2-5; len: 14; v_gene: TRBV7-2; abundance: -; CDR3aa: CASSLAGNQETQYF; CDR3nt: TGTGCCAGCAGTCTAGCGGGGAACCAAGAGACCCAGTACTTC
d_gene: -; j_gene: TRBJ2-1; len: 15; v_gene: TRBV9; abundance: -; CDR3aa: CASSVGLRDHNEQFF; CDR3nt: TGTGCCAGCAGCGTGGGTCTGAGGGACCACAATGAGCAGTTCTTC
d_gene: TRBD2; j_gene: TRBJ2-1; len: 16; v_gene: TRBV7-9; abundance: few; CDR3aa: CASSPRLAGGLNEQFF; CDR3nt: TGTGCCAGCAGCCCAAGACTAGCGGGAGGGCTCAATGAGCAGTTCTTC
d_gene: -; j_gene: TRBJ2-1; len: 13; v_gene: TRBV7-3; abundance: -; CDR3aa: CASSLDRSNEQFF; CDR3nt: TGTGCCAGCAGCTTAGATCGCAGCAATGAGCAGTTCTTC
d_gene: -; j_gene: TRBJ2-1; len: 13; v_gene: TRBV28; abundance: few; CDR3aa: CASRKGGDHEQFF; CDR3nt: TGTGCCAGCAGAAAGGGGGGGGACCATGAGCAGTTCTTC
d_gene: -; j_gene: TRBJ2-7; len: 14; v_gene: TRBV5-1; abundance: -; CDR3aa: CASSPDHPSYEQYF; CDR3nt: TGCGCCAGCAGCCCAGACCACCCTTCCTACGAGCAGTACTTC
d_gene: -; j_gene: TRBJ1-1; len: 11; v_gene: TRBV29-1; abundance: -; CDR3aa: CSVVRGTEAFF; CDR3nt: TGCAGCGTTGTTCGGGGGACTGAAGCTTTCTTT
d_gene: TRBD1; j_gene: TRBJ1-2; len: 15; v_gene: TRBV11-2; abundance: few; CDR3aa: CASSFDRGRRYGYTF; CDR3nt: TGTGCCAGCAGCTTCGACAGGGGGCGGAGGTATGGCTACACCTTC
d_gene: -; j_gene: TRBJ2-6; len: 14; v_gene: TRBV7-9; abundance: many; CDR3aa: CASTLVEGANVLTF; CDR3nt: TGTGCCAGCACCCTTGTAGAAGGGGCCAACGTCCTGACTTTC
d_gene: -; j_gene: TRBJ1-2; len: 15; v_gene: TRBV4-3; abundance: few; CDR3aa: CASSRMEAERYGYTF; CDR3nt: TGCGCCAGCAGCCGCATGGAGGCAGAGCGCTATGGCTACACCTTC
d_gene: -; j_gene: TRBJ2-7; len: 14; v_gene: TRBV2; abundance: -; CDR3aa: CASSEGGQDYEQYF; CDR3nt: TGTGCCAGCAGTGAAGGGGGACAAGACTACGAGCAGTACTTC
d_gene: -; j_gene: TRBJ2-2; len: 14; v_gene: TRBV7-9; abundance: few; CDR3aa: CASSPRYFTGELFF; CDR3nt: TGTGCCAGCAGCCCCAGATATTTCACCGGGGAGCTGTTTTTT
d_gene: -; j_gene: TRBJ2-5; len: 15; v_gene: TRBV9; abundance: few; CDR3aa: CASSVGGGLQETQYF; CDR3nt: TGTGCCAGCAGCGTAGGCGGAGGACTCCAAGAGACCCAGTACTTC
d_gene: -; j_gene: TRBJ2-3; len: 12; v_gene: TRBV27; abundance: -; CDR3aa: CASSYLRATQYF; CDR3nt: TGTGCCAGCAGTTATCTTCGCGCTACGCAGTATTTT
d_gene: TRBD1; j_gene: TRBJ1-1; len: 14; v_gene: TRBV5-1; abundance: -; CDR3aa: CASSSGQTNTEAFF; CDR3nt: TGCGCCAGCAGCTCGGGACAGACGAACACTGAAGCTTTCTTT
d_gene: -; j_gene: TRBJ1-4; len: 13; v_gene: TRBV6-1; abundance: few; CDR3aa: CASRAGTGEKLFF; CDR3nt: TGTGCCAGCAGAGCCGGGACCGGCGAAAAACTGTTTTTT
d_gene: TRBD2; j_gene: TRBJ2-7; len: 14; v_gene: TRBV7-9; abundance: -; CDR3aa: CASSLSRERYEQYF; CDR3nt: TGTGCCAGCAGCTTATCGCGGGAGCGCTACGAGCAGTACTTC
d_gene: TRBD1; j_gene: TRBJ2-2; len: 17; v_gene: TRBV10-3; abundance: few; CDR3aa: CAISEPGQGANTGELFF; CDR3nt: TGTGCCATCAGTGAGCCCGGACAGGGGGCGAACACCGGGGAGCTGTTTTTT
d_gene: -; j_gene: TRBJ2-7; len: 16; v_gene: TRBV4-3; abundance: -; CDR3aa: CASSQDQAGAPDEQYF; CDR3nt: TGCGCCAGCAGCCAAGATCAAGCGGGCGCTCCTGACGAGCAGTACTTC
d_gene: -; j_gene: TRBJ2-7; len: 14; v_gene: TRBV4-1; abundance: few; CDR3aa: CASSQDRGSYEQYF; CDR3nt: TGCGCCAGCAGCCAAGATAGGGGGTCCTACGAGCAGTACTTC
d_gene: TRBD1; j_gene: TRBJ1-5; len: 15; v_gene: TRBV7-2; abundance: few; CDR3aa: CASSPGQASNQPQHF; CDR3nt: TGTGCCAGCAGCCCCGGACAGGCTAGCAATCAGCCCCAGCATTTT
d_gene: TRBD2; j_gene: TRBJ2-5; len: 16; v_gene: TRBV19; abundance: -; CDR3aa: CASSTLFDGGEETQYF; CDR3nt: TGTGCCAGTAGTACGCTTTTCGACGGGGGGGAAGAGACCCAGTACTTC
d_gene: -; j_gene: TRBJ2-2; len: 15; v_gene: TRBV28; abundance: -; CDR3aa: CASSLGTAGTGELFF; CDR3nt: TGTGCCAGCAGTTTAGGGACCGCGGGCACCGGGGAGCTGTTTTTT
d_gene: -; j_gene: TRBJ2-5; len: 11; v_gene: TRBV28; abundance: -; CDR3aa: CASRGQETQYF; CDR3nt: TGTGCCAGCAGGGGGCAAGAGACCCAGTACTTC
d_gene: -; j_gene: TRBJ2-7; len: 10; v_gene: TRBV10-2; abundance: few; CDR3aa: CASKLYEQYF; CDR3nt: TGCGCCAGCAAGTTATACGAGCAGTACTTC
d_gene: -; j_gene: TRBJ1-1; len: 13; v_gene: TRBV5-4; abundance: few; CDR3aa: CASSSLRQRKAFF; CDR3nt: TGTGCCAGCAGCTCCCTCCGTCAGCGTAAAGCTTTCTTT
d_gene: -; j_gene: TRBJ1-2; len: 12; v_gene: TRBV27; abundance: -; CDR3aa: CASSYGGYGYTF; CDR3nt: TGTGCCAGCAGTTACGGAGGCTATGGCTACACCTTC
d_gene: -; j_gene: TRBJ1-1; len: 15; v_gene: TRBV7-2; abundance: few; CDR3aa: CASSLAGVLNTEAFF; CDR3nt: TGTGCCAGCAGCTTAGCGGGAGTGTTGAACACTGAAGCTTTCTTT
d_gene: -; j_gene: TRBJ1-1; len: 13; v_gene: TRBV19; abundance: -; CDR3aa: CASSFQVNTEAFF; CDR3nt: TGTGCCAGTAGTTTCCAGGTGAACACTGAAGCTTTCTTT
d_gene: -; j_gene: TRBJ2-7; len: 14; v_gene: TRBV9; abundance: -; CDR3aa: CASSVVEGTYEQYF; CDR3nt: TGTGCCAGCAGCGTAGTGGAGGGGACCTACGAGCAGTACTTC
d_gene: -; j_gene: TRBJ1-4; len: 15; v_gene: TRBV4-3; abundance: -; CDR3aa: CASSREWGRDEKLFF; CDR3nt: TGCGCCAGCAGCCGAGAATGGGGGAGAGATGAAAAACTGTTTTTT
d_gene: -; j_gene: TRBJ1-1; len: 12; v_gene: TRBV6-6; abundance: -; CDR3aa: CASQRGNTEAFF; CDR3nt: TGTGCCAGCCAAAGGGGAAACACTGAAGCTTTCTTT
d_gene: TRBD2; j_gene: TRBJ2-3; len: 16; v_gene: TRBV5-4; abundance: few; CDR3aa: CASSQTSGALTDTQYF; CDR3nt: TGTGCCAGCAGCCAGACTAGCGGGGCCCTCACAGATACGCAGTATTTT
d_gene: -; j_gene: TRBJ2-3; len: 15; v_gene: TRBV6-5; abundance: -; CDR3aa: CASRPRRESTDTQYF; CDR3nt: TGTGCCAGCAGGCCGCGGCGGGAAAGCACAGATACGCAGTATTTT
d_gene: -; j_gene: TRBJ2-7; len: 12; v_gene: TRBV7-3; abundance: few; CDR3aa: CASSFGLGEQYF; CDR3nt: TGTGCCAGCAGCTTTGGGTTGGGCGAGCAGTACTTC
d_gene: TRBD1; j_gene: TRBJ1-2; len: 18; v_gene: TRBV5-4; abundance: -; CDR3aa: CASSPGQLARNTQNGYTF; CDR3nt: TGTGCCAGCAGCCCGGGACAGCTTGCGAGGAATACACAGAATGGCTACACCTTC
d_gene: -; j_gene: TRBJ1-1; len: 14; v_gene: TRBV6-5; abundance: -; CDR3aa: CASIHAPGATEAFF; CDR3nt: TGTGCCAGCATTCACGCTCCAGGGGCCACTGAAGCTTTCTTT